The rows below give T cell receptor beta chains drawn from one sample of a study of T cells in Graves' hyperthyroidism and ophthalmopathy. TCRdb itself ran the multiplex PCR reads through MiXCR, one entry per CDR3 protein. The sample has more than 300,000 distinct CDR3 sequences, approximately 13% seen once. Sequences were obtained from blood. Receptors originate from a woman aged 18-30 years with Graves' hyperthyroidism. Both conserved end residues are trimmed from each CDR3. Clone size is given for some rows only: seen once, a few or many times, or a class if the clone is expanded.

clone size: many
V gene: TRBV20-1
CDR3 protein: SAPGQSFYGYT

clone size: -
V gene: TRBV5-1
CDR3 protein: ASSIYPDVVNEQY

clone size: many
V gene: TRBV7-2
CDR3 protein: ASRGNGGRTEAF

clone size: -
V gene: TRBV7-8
CDR3 protein: ASRFRQVETQY

clone size: many
V gene: TRBV4-1
CDR3 protein: ASSQLLAGDRENEQF

clone size: many
V gene: TRBV20-1
CDR3 protein: SASRDSSYNEQF

clone size: few
V gene: TRBV4-3
CDR3 protein: ASSQDYGRSTDTQY

clone size: many
V gene: TRBV7-2
CDR3 protein: ASSLSGQGSYNEQF

clone size: many
V gene: TRBV2
CDR3 protein: ANRLAGSYEQY

clone size: many
V gene: TRBV9
CDR3 protein: ASSVGPGSPDTQY

clone size: -
V gene: TRBV5-4
CDR3 protein: ASSPQGVGELF

clone size: many
V gene: TRBV7-9
CDR3 protein: ASTLGQGTEAF

clone size: many
V gene: TRBV28
CDR3 protein: ASRPTGGDEQF

clone size: many
V gene: TRBV7-8
CDR3 protein: ASSSDRAEEQY

clone size: many
V gene: TRBV28
CDR3 protein: ASHHATSGGTSGANVLT

clone size: few
V gene: TRBV19
CDR3 protein: ASSYSGMNTGELF

clone size: few
V gene: TRBV4-3
CDR3 protein: ASSQGGQGVGELF

clone size: many
V gene: TRBV6-2/TRBV6-3
CDR3 protein: ASSYGWQGTNQPQH

clone size: many
V gene: TRBV9
CDR3 protein: ASSVEGTETYEQY

clone size: -
V gene: TRBV6-2/TRBV6-3
CDR3 protein: ASSLQRDGGYT

clone size: many
V gene: TRBV7-9
CDR3 protein: ASSSKGRAYNTGDTQY

clone size: -
V gene: TRBV20-1
CDR3 protein: SARRTSTKTDTQY

clone size: -
V gene: TRBV2
CDR3 protein: ASSEAKNLGTEAF

clone size: -
V gene: TRBV11-2
CDR3 protein: ASSSLPRRDRGAWGSGNTIY

clone size: many
V gene: TRBV6-2/TRBV6-3
CDR3 protein: ASSYNLAGTGLAERRHEQF

clone size: -
V gene: TRBV20-1
CDR3 protein: SADRDSNEKLF

clone size: -
V gene: TRBV4-1
CDR3 protein: ASSPASGRTYEQY

clone size: many
V gene: TRBV6-1
CDR3 protein: ASSYPTSGRRNEQF

clone size: many
V gene: TRBV28
CDR3 protein: ASNQRIDTQY

clone size: many
V gene: TRBV7-9
CDR3 protein: ASSLDLDEQF

clone size: many
V gene: TRBV3-1
CDR3 protein: ASSQDTVNQPQH

clone size: many
V gene: TRBV29-1
CDR3 protein: SGGGFMNTEAF

clone size: many
V gene: TRBV9
CDR3 protein: ASSVAGGNTEAF

clone size: many
V gene: TRBV20-1
CDR3 protein: SARPGSGVDTQY

clone size: -
V gene: TRBV4-1
CDR3 protein: ASSQTNFGEAQH

clone size: many
V gene: TRBV18
CDR3 protein: ASSPDLGGADQETQY

clone size: many
V gene: TRBV6-2/TRBV6-3
CDR3 protein: ASSYSRRNSYEQY

clone size: many
V gene: TRBV7-8
CDR3 protein: ASSQEAGAYNEQF

clone size: few
V gene: TRBV20-1
CDR3 protein: SARGIRVGDTDATNGKLF

clone size: many
V gene: TRBV12-3/TRBV12-4
CDR3 protein: ASSLTEAYEQY

clone size: -
V gene: TRBV11-2
CDR3 protein: ASSRRQGTNEKLF

clone size: many
V gene: TRBV15
CDR3 protein: ATSSIRAPLGNEQF

clone size: few
V gene: TRBV10-3
CDR3 protein: AISAPGTGYTGELF

clone size: -
V gene: TRBV6-5
CDR3 protein: ASSYSSLGISIDTQY

clone size: -
V gene: TRBV3-1
CDR3 protein: ASSQEVRNTEAF

clone size: many
V gene: TRBV28
CDR3 protein: ASRYRDSYEQY

clone size: many
V gene: TRBV28
CDR3 protein: ASSLGASEAF

clone size: many
V gene: TRBV7-9
CDR3 protein: ASSLGPWYTEAF

clone size: many
V gene: TRBV9
CDR3 protein: ASSVATGEGDGNTEAF

clone size: many
V gene: TRBV19
CDR3 protein: ASSGRDSTEAF